These T cell receptor beta chains were read from a single sample in a study of blood T cell repertoires in COVID-19. TCRdb's copy holds only in-frame clones and misses some; the assay was immunoSEQ multiplex PCR. Here the sample spans around 97,000 clones, roughly 87% being singletons. Material: peripheral blood. Receptors were obtained from a human donor in a cohort sampled during active COVID-19. The CDR3 runs from the conserved cysteine through the conserved F or W. A D gene is named only where the DNA matches it firmly. Clone size, where shown, is once, few, many, or a class for clones that have expanded.

>TRBV9|once|TRBD1|TRBJ2-7
TGTGCCAGCAGCGTAGGGGACAGGGGCTACGAGCAGTACTTC
CASSVGDRGYEQYF
>TRBV10-3|NA|TRBD2|TRBJ2-1
TGTGCCATCAGGGGAGCGGGGAGAGGTCCCCATGAGCAGTTCTTC
CAIRGAGRGPHEQFF
>TRBV27|NA|TRBD2|TRBJ2-1
TGTGCCAGCAGTTTTTTTCATAGCGGGGGGGACAATGAGCAGTTCTTC
CASSFFHSGGDNEQFF
>TRBV18|once|NA|TRBJ2-2
TGTGCCAGCTCACCACCGACGGGGAACACCGGGGAGCTGTTTTTT
CASSPPTGNTGELFF
>TRBV19|once|NA|TRBJ2-7
TGTGCCAGTAGTATCCTGAGGGCGGGGTCCTACGAGCAGTACTTC
CASSILRAGSYEQYF
>TRBV11-2|NA|TRBD1|TRBJ2-1
TGTGCCAGCAGCTTTTCCGGGACAGCATACAATGAGCAGTTCTTC
CASSFSGTAYNEQFF
>TRBV3-1/TRBV3-2|once|NA|TRBJ2-1
TGTGCCAGCAGCCAAGGGAGGGGTTCCCTTTATGAGCAGTTCTTC
CASSQGRGSLYEQFF
>TRBV5-1|NA|TRBD1|TRBJ2-5
TGCGCCAGCAGCTTATCGGACAGGGCAGAGACCCAGTACTTC
CASSLSDRAETQYF
>TRBV28|NA|NA|TRBJ2-7
TGTGCCAGCAGTTTAGGGGGGGGCTACTCCTACGAGCAGTACTTC
CASSLGGGYSYEQYF
>TRBV24-1|few|TRBD2|TRBJ2-3
TGTGCCACCAGTGATTTTACTAGCGGGGTTGCAGATACGCAGTATTTT
CATSDFTSGVADTQYF
>TRBV5-1|NA|NA|TRBJ2-6
TGCGCCAGCAGCTTGTTGCCAACAGACTCTGGGGCCAACGTCCTGACTTTC
CASSLLPTDSGANVLTF
>TRBV6-5|NA|TRBD2|TRBJ2-5
TGTGCCAGCAGGAACGGGAGGCTCCAAGAGACCCAGTACTTC
CASRNGRLQETQYF
>TRBV19|NA|TRBD1|TRBJ1-2
TGTGCCAGTAGTATGCAGGGGGCGACGGACTATGGCTACACCTTC
CASSMQGATDYGYTF
>TRBV9|NA|NA|TRBJ2-7
TGTGCCAGCAGCGTAGGGGACTGGACCTACGAGCAGTACTTC
CASSVGDWTYEQYF
>TRBV10-3|NA|NA|TRBJ2-5
TGTGCCATCAGTGAGTCAAGGGGAAAAGAGACCCAGTACTTC
CAISESRGKETQYF
>TRBV18|once|TRBD1|TRBJ1-2
TGTGCCAGCTCACCAGGGACAGGGGACTATGGCTACACCTTC
CASSPGTGDYGYTF
>TRBV9|NA|NA|TRBJ2-1
TGTGCCAGCAGCTCCCGGGGGACCTCCTACGACAATGAGCAGTTCTTC
CASSSRGTSYDNEQFF
>TRBV5-5|once|NA|TRBJ1-1
TGTGCCAGCAGCACGGAAATCCCAGGGTCTGAAGCTTTCTTT
CASSTEIPGSEAFF
>TRBV9|NA|TRBD1|TRBJ2-5
TGTGCCAGCAGCGTAGTTGGGACAGGGGTGGAGACCCAGTACTTC
CASSVVGTGVETQYF
>TRBV5-1|NA|NA|TRBJ2-7
TGCGCCAGCAGCTTGGCAGTTTCCTACGAGCAGTACTTC
CASSLAVSYEQYF
>TRBV27|NA|NA|TRBJ1-1
TGTGCCAGCAGTTTGGGGAGGTTTGGGTCTGAAGCTTTCTTT
CASSLGRFGSEAFF
>TRBV9|NA|NA|TRBJ1-5
TGTGCCAGCAGCGTAGGAACAGGGAATCAGCCCCAGCATTTT
CASSVGTGNQPQHF
>TRBV4-1|NA|TRBD2|TRBJ2-1
TGCGCCAGCAGCCAGGCTGTAGCGGGTCAGTACAATGAGCAGTTCTTC
CASSQAVAGQYNEQFF
>TRBV5-6|NA|NA|TRBJ2-2
TGTGCCAGCAGCTTTGGTAGCGCCGGGGAGCTGTTTTTT
CASSFGSAGELFF
>TRBV3-1/TRBV3-2|NA|NA|TRBJ2-5
TGTGCCAGCAGCCCGCCCGGTCAAGAGACCCAGTACTTC
CASSPPGQETQYF
>TRBV10-3|once|TRBD2|TRBJ2-5
TGTGCCATCAGTGGGGGACTAGCGGGAGTGGATCAAGAGACCCAGTACTTC
CAISGGLAGVDQETQYF
>TRBV3-1/TRBV3-2|NA|TRBD1|TRBJ2-2
TGTGCCAGCAGCCAAGCAGGGGGCAGTTTCCTTAACACCGGGGAGCTGTTTTTT
CASSQAGGSFLNTGELFF
>TRBV7-9|NA|NA|TRBJ2-4
TGTGCCAGCAGCGAGACAGGATTTCTAGCCAAAAACATTCAGTACTTC
CASSETGFLAKNIQYF
>TRBV9|NA|TRBD1|TRBJ2-7
TGTGCCAGCAGCGTAGGGAGGGACAGGGGCTACGAGCAGTACTTC
CASSVGRDRGYEQYF
>TRBV7-9|NA|NA|TRBJ2-7
TGTGCCAGCAGCCCACGGGACTGGGCGGGGGAGCAGTACTTC
CASSPRDWAGEQYF
>TRBV5-6|NA|NA|TRBJ2-7
TGTGCCAGCCGGACAGTAGGACAATACGAGCAGTACTTC
CASRTVGQYEQYF
>TRBV7-3|NA|TRBD2|TRBJ2-7
TGTGCCAGCAGCTTAAGGGCTAGCGGAACCTACGAGCAGTACTTC
CASSLRASGTYEQYF
>TRBV4-1|NA|NA|TRBJ1-4
TGCGCCAGCAGCCAAGGATCGGCAGGGCGTAGGGAAAAACTGTTTTTT
CASSQGSAGRREKLFF
>TRBV6-5|NA|NA|TRBJ2-5
TGTGCCGGGTCCAGGGGAGAAGAGACCCAGTACTTC
CAGSRGEETQYF
>TRBV13|NA|TRBD2|TRBJ2-7
TGTGCCAGCAGCTTTACCGGGACTAGCGCTTCCTACGAGCAGTACTTC
CASSFTGTSASYEQYF
>TRBV4-2|NA|TRBD2|TRBJ2-3
TGTGCCAGCAGCCAAAGGACTAGCGGGGGGTTTTCAGATACGCAGTATTTT
CASSQRTSGGFSDTQYF
>TRBV11-2|NA|TRBD1|TRBJ2-7
TGTGCCAGCAGCTTTCCCTCCGGGACAGGATCCTACGAGCAGTACTTC
CASSFPSGTGSYEQYF
>TRBV5-1|NA|TRBD1|TRBJ1-2
TGCGCCAGCAGCTTGGATGGGGACAGGATAGGGCTTTACACCTTC
CASSLDGDRIGLYTF
>TRBV5-1|NA|TRBD1|TRBJ2-7
TGCGCCAGCAGCGTAGGACAGGGGCTCTCCTACGAGCAGTACTTC
CASSVGQGLSYEQYF
>TRBV7-3|once|NA|TRBJ1-1
TGTGCCAGCAGCTTAATTGGGGGGGACACTGAAGCTTTCTTT
CASSLIGGDTEAFF
>TRBV24-1|NA|TRBD2|TRBJ2-3
TGTGCCACCAGTGATGTGGGGCGGGAGTTCTCAGATACGCAGTATTTT
CATSDVGREFSDTQYF
>TRBV4-1|NA|TRBD1|TRBJ2-2
TGCGCCAGCAGCCAAGGGGGACAGGGTGTAACCGGGGAGCTGTTTTTT
CASSQGGQGVTGELFF
>TRBV2|NA|TRBD1|TRBJ1-1
TGTGCCAGCAGCCGAGACAGGGGGCTCACTGAAGCTTTCTTT
CASSRDRGLTEAFF
>TRBV7-2|NA|TRBD2|TRBJ2-3
TGTGCCAGCAGCTTAGTAGCTAGCGGGGGGTCGAGTACGCAGTATTTT
CASSLVASGGSSTQYF